Below are 15 T cell receptor beta chains sequenced from a single sample in a study of blood T cell repertoires in COVID-19. Some clones are missing from TCRdb's copy, which holds only in-frame ones; the method was immunoSEQ multiplex PCR. The sample shows approximately 240,000 clones, about 83% of them seen only once. The sequenced material came from peripheral blood. The receptors come from a human donor in a cohort sampled during active COVID-19.

The chain employs TRBV5-6 and TRBJ2-7, with D maybe TRBD1 (6 bases). This CDR3 is 19 amino acids long. Germline V lookup: CDR1 SGHDT, CDR2 YYEEEE. Trimming left V 0 bases short and J 0 bases short, with 22 bases between. DNA for the CDR3: TGTGCCAGCAGCTTGGCCTGGGGCAGGGGAGCCTTCTACTCCTACGAGCAGTACTTC. Amino acids: CASSLAWGRGAFYSYEQYF.

This clone was seen more than once but under ten times. The V gene is TRBV4-1, the J gene TRBJ1-1; 7 bases are shared with TRBD1. The CDR3 sequence is 15 residues long. Per germline, CDR1 MGHRA and CDR2 YSYEKL. Trimming cost V 1 base and J 1 base; bases outside gene matches: 3. For the CDR3, the DNA is TGCGCCAGCAGCCAAGTGACAGGGAAGAACACTGAAGCTTTCTTT. It translates to CASSQVTGKNTEAFF.

J is TRBJ2-5 and V is TRBV19, with D possibly being TRBD1 (7 bases). The CDR3 spans 13 residues. Germline V gene sequence: CDR1 LNHDA, CDR2 SQIVND (reference sequence). V gave up 7 bases and J gave up 1 base, with 10 bases separating them. Written as DNA, the CDR3 is TGTGCCAGTAAGGAGGGGGCCCAAGAGACCCAGTACTTC. It encodes CASKEGAQETQYF.

The chain joins TRBV5-1 to TRBJ1-4; D gene ambiguous. The CDR3 is made up of 16 amino acids. Germline V gene lookup returns CDR1 SGHRS and CDR2 YFSETQ. The ends were cut back, 1 base at V and 8 bases at J, with 18 bases in the middle. CDR3 DNA sequence: TGCGCCAGCAGCTTGTCCCAGGCCGAAAGAAGGGAAAAACTGTTTTTT. Its translation is CASSLSQAERREKLFF.

The rearrangement uses TRBV5-4 and TRBJ2-3; TRBD2 agrees at 16 bases. Per the germline V gene, CDR1 is SGHNT and CDR2 is YYREEE (reference sequence). After removal of 6 bases from V and 1 base from J, the junction contained 8 bases not matched to a gene. The CDR3 consists of 18 residues. Here the CDR3 reads CASTPGLAGGPGTDTQYF. DNA of the CDR3: TGTGCCAGCACCCCGGGACTAGCGGGGGGGCCCGGCACAGATACGCAGTATTTT.

The CDR3 sequence: CASSSTGGHYEQYF. In DNA, the CDR3 is TGTGCCAGCAGTTCGACAGGGGGCCACTACGAGCAGTACTTC. The chain recombines TRBV6-5 with TRBJ2-7, with 10 bases identical to TRBD1. Germline CDR1 and CDR2: MNHEY and SVGAGI. The V and J ends lost 4 bases and 3 bases, in that order; junction bases with no gene match: 3. The CDR3 extends over 14 amino acids.

The chain combines TRBV5-6 with TRBJ2-3; D gene ambiguous. Germline V gene sequence: CDR1 SGHDT, CDR2 YYEEEE. The CDR3 has 17 amino acids. V was cut by 4 bases and J by 2 bases, with 20 bases left in between. For the CDR3, the DNA is TGTGCCAGCAGCCCCCAGGCAGGCGTTCCGAACACAGATACGCAGTATTTT. It translates to CASSPQAGVPNTDTQYF. Full variable domain (missing parts from reference TRBV5-6 and TRBJ2-3): DAGVTQSPTHLIKTRGQQVTLRCSPKSGHDTVSWYQQALGQGPQFIFQYYEEEERQRGNFPDRFSGHQFPNYSSELNVNALLLGDSALYLCASSPQAGVPNTDTQYFGPGTRLTVL.

This clone occurred once. This rearrangement joins TRBV11-3 to TRBJ2-1; 12 bases are shared with TRBD2. This CDR3 contains 15 residues. Trimming cost V 5 bases and J 6 bases; bases outside gene matches: 5. Germline lookup yields CDR1 SGHNT and CDR2 YENEEA. CDR3 nucleotide sequence: TGTGCCAGCAGCGAGCTAGCGGGAGGGACCAATGAGCAGTTCTTC. This translates into CASSELAGGTNEQFF.

The V gene is TRBV24-1, the J gene TRBJ1-2, with a tentative D call TRBD1 (6 bases). CDR1 is KGHDR and CDR2 is SFDVKD in the germline V gene. This CDR3 comprises 14 residues. Between the trimmed V and J ends, which lost 4 bases and 2 bases, there was a span of 10 bases. CDR3 in amino acids: CATSDQDRNYGYTF. The CDR3, as DNA: TGTGCCACCAGTGACCAGGACAGAAACTATGGCTACACCTTC.

The chain employs TRBV7-8 and TRBJ1-6; D ambiguous. Germline-derived CDR1 and CDR2 are SGHVS and FQNEAQ. The CDR3 extends over 13 amino acids. The V end was cut by 5 bases, the J end by 7 bases, with 9 bases between. The CDR3, as DNA: TGTGCCAGCAGCCGTGACAAAAATTCACCCCTCCACTTT. Protein sequence: CASSRDKNSPLHF.

Within the sample, this clone is medium-sized. In nucleotides, the CDR3 is TGCGCCAGCAGCTTCGGGGAGGGGAACACTGAAGCTTTCTTT. This sequence encodes CASSFGEGNTEAFF. The chain links TRBV5-1 to TRBJ1-1, with D hard to call. This CDR3 is built from 14 residues. Germline V gene data show CDR1 as SGHRS and CDR2 as YFSETQ. V gave up 2 bases and J gave up 1 base, with 9 bases separating them.

The rearrangement uses TRBV5-1 and TRBJ2-1; 7 nucleotides agree with TRBD1. CDR3 length: 16 residues. V gave up 3 bases and J gave up 0 bases; unmatched junction bases: 6. From germline, CDR1 is SGHRS and CDR2 YFSETQ. As DNA, the CDR3 is TGCGCCAGCAGCTCCCGACAGGGAAGCTCCTACAATGAGCAGTTCTTC. Its translation: CASSSRQGSSYNEQFF.

This clone was observed many times. This rearrangement joins TRBV30 to TRBJ1-6; D is ambiguous. V was pared by 4 bases and J by 0 bases, with 16 bases between. CDR3 length: 17 amino acids. Germline assignment: CDR1 GTSNPN and CDR2 SVGIG (reference sequence). CDR3 in amino acids: CAWKVPLLSSYNSPLHF. CDR3 bases: TGTGCCTGGAAAGTTCCCCTTCTGAGCTCCTATAATTCACCCCTCCACTTT.

The rearrangement links TRBV6-5 to TRBJ2-7, with 10 bases identical to TRBD2. With V trimmed by 6 bases and J by 2 bases, 7 bases remained unmatched. Looked up from germline, CDR1 is MNHEY and CDR2 is SVGAGI. The CDR3 consists of 15 residues. The CDR3 bases are TGTGCCAGCAGGCGAACAGCGGGAGGGCCCTACGAGCAGTACTTC. Translating gives CASRRTAGGPYEQYF.

The CDR3, as DNA: TGTGCCAGCAGCTCCGGGACTCCTGGAGATACGCAGTATTTT. Translating it yields CASSSGTPGDTQYF. The genes are TRBV9 and TRBJ2-3, with a possible D match to TRBD2 (6 bases). Germline V gene lookup returns CDR1 SGDLS and CDR2 YYNGEE. Between the trimmed V and J ends, which lost 4 bases and 5 bases, there was a span of 14 bases. This CDR3 region has 14 residues. Full variable domain (rest looked up from reference TRBV9 and TRBJ2-3): DSGVTQTPKHLITATGQRVTLRCSPRSGDLSVYWYQQSLDQGLQFLIQYYNGEERAKGNILERFSAQQFPDLHSELNLSSLELGDSALYFCASSSGTPGDTQYFGPGTRLTVL.